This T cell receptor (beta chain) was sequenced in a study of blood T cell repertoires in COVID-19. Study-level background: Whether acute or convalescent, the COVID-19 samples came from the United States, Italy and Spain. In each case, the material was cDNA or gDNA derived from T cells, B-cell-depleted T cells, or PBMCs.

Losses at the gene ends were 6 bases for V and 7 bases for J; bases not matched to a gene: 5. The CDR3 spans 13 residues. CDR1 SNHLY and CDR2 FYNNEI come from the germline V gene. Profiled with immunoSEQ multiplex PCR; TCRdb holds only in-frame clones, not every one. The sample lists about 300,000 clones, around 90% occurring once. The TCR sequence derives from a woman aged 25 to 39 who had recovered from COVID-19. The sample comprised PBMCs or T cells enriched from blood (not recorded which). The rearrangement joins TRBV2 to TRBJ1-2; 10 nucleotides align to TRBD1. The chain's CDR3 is CASRPGQGFGYTF. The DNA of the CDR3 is TGTGCCAGCAGACCGGGACAGGGGTTTGGCTACACCTTC.